The source of this TCR beta chain is a study of T cells in Graves' hyperthyroidism and ophthalmopathy. Amplified TCR beta CDR3 regions came from RNA transcripts. In the first-round RT-PCR of the TCR CDR3, the HTBI primer set was used. TCRdb reprocessed the multiplex PCR reads via MiXCR and lists one record per CDR3 protein. The data contain fewer than 250,000 distinct CDR3 sequences, over 15% of them singletons. This clonotype was found many times. Cells are PBMCs isolated from 10 ml of fresh blood. Trimming took 4 bases from V and 4 from J, leaving 28 bases between them. The CDR3 loop spans 18 amino acids. Germline assignment: CDR1 DFQATT and CDR2 SNEGSKA (reference sequence).

The rearrangement uses TRBV20-1 and TRBJ1-2; no firm D call. The receptor was derived from a woman under 30 with Graves' ophthalmopathy. The source material was blood. The CDR3 DNA is TGCAGTGCTACCCCGGAGTGGGCTGTTGGGGTGCCCAGCTATGGCTACACCTTC. Its protein product is CSATPEWAVGVPSYGYTF.